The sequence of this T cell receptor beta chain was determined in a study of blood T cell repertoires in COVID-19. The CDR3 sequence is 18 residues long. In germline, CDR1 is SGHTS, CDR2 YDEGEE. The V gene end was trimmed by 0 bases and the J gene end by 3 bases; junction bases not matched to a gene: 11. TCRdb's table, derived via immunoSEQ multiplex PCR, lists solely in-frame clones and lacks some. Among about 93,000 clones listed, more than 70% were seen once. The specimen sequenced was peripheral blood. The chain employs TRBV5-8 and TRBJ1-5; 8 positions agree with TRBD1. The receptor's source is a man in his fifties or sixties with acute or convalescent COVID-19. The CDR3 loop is CASSLVLAGGLVNQPQHF. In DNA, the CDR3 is TGTGCCAGCAGCTTGGTTTTGGCAGGGGGCTTGGTCAATCAGCCCCAGCATTTT. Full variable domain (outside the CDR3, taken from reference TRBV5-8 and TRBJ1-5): EAGVTQSPTHLIKTRGQQATLRCSPISGHTSVYWYQQALGLGLQFLLWYDEGEERNRGNFPPRFSGRQFPNYSSELNVNALELEDSALYLCASSLVLAGGLVNQPQHFGDGTRLSIL.